This TCR beta chain was retrieved from a study of blood T cells in healthy people across ages. Study details: Every two T cells gave about one barcoded beta molecule via template switching.

The second PCR ran about 6 to 12 cycles with a sample-barcoded 5' primer and J-beta primers. TCRdb called the 5' RACE reads again in MiXCR, with one record for every CDR3 protein. This repertoire shows 1.5 million or so distinct CDR3 sequences, around two fifths found once; its top ten account for under 8%. This clonotype was sampled from a woman between 18 and 30 years old in good health. Sequencing was performed on blood.

CDR3 sequence (DNA): TGCGCCAGCAGCCAAGAGGCCCCGGGGGGCACTGAAGCTTTCTTT. Residues: CASSQEAPGGTEAFF. The chain carries TRBV4-1 and TRBJ1-1; weak D call: TRBD1 (5 bases). Germline-derived CDR1 and CDR2 are MGHRA and YSYEKL. V was cut by 0 bases and J by 4 bases, with 12 bases left in between. This CDR3 spans 15 amino acids.